The 14 T cell receptor beta chains below all came from one sample that was sequenced in a study of tumor-infiltrating lymphocytes in primary liver carcinoma. Extraction of RNA together with DNA used about 20-34 mg of unsorted bulk tissue. cDNA specific to TCR beta was made from 500 ng of total RNA, with a constant-region primer employed for priming. A slightly modified ARM-PCR protocol with three nested multiplex PCR rounds produced these TCR beta libraries. PCR rounds one and two used TRBV1-TRBV30 forward primers with a C-beta reverse primer for around 9 cycles each. TCRdb fed the multiplex PCR reads into MiXCR, producing one record per CDR3 protein. There are 50,000 to 60,000 distinct CDR3 sequences in the sample; 65% to 85% occur only once, and around 22% lies in the top ten. Sample: liver tumor tissue from sampling region 5. Subset: tumor region T5, tumor centre. These receptors all come from a man aged 40-50 years with primary liver carcinoma and hepatitis B virus infection.

This clonotype was counted many times. The chain employs TRBV5-5 and TRBJ1-1, with TRBD1 as a possible D gene (6 bases). This CDR3 comprises 14 residues. Trimming pared 1 base from V and 6 bases from J, leaving 13 bases between. The V gene's germline CDR1 is SGHKS and CDR2 YYEKEE (reference sequence). The CDR3 DNA reads TGTGCCAGCAGCTTGTACTACAGGGAGGCTGAAGCTTTCTTT. Residues: CASSLYYREAEAFF.

The V gene is TRBV30, the J gene TRBJ2-3; D is possibly TRBD2 (6 bases). V lost 5 bases and J lost 6, with 18 bases in between. Germline CDR1 reads GTSNPN; CDR2 reads SVGIG (reference sequence). CDR3 length: 14 residues. The CDR3 DNA reads TGTGCCTGGGGTCCGGGAGAGGGATCGGATACGCAGTATTTT. Translation: CAWGPGEGSDTQYF.

To note about this clonotype: A read error may produce the germline difference seen at one junction end. The chain carries TRBV6-1 and TRBJ2-5; maybe TRBD2 (6 bases). Germline V lookup: CDR1 MNHNS, CDR2 SASEGT. This CDR3 has 13 amino acids. This CDR3 is CASSGGEQEIQYF. CDR3 nucleotides: TGTGCCAGCAGTGGGGGGGAGCAAGAGATCCAGTACTTC.

This clonotype came up once. In this CDR3 the conserved last residue, phenylalanine or tryptophan, is missing, so a read error is likely. The rearrangement joins TRBV19 to TRBJ2-1; possibly TRBD2 for D (8 bases). Germline loops: CDR1 LNHDA, CDR2 SQIVND (reference sequence). Between the trimmed V and J ends, which lost 6 bases and 7 bases, there was a span of 19 bases. CDR3 length: 15 residues. The CDR3 protein is CASRVAGQRGNEQFL. CDR3 sequence (DNA): TGTGCCAGTAGGGTAGCGGGACAGCGTGGAAATGAGCAGTTCCTC.

About this clonotype itself: Relative to the germline gene, one junction end is altered; a read error may explain this. The chain joins TRBV7-8 to TRBJ2-2, with 7 nucleotides matching TRBD1. This CDR3 region has 15 residues. In germline, CDR1 is SGHVS, CDR2 FQNEAQ. This chain's CDR3 is CASITGESPSGELFF. For the CDR3, the DNA is TGTGCCAGCATAACAGGGGAATCCCCCTCCGGGGAGTTGTTTTTT.

Note on this clonotype: An end of the junction differs from the germline gene, which may be a read error. The V and J genes are TRBV24-1 and TRBJ2-5; 7 bases agree with TRBD1. The CDR3 length is 17 residues. Germline CDR1 reads KGHDR; CDR2 reads SFDVKD. The CDR3 sequence is CAISTGKRQGGRETQYF. CDR3 in DNA: TGTGCCATCAGTACGGGCAAAAGACAAGGGGGCAGGGAGACCCAGTACTTC.

This chain links TRBV28 with TRBJ2-3; TRBD2 agrees at 8 bases. CDR3 length equals 15 residues. V shed 5 bases and J 2 bases; nucleotides not matched to a gene: 6. The germline V gene encodes CDR1 MDHEN and CDR2 SYDVKM. For the CDR3, the DNA is TGTGCCAGCAGTAACCTAGCGGGTTACACAGATACGCAGTATTTT. The encoded protein is CASSNLAGYTDTQYF.

Remarks on this clonotype: Because it lacks the conserved phenylalanine or tryptophan at the end, this CDR3 is likely a read error. The rearrangement uses TRBV5-6 and TRBJ2-7; a weak D match, TRBD1 (5 bases). CDR1 SGHDT and CDR2 YYEEEE come from the germline V gene. The CDR3 is 15 amino acids. In DNA form, the CDR3 reads TGTGACAGCAGTCGGACATGGATCGGGTCCTACGAGCAGTACTAC. Translation gives CDSSRTWIGSYEQYY.

A word on this clonotype: At one of its ends the junction is not consistent with the germline gene, which may arise from a read error. J is TRBJ1-5 and V is TRBV4-3; D call uncertain. Germline CDR1 and CDR2: LGHNA and YSLEER. The CDR3 is 13 amino acids. For the CDR3, the DNA is TGTGCCAGTAGCCAGTCCAGGAAGCAGCCCCAGCATTTT. Residues: CASSQSRKQPQHF.

Remarks on this clonotype: At one end the junction does not follow the germline gene, possibly because of a read error. V is TRBV29-1 and J is TRBJ1-1; D is possibly TRBD1 (5 bases). Germline CDR1 SQVTM, CDR2 ANQGSEA. The CDR3 is 14 residues long. The CDR3 here is CSVGGGRGRTEASF. In nucleotides, the CDR3 is TGCAGCGTCGGCGGTGGTAGGGGCAGGACTGAAGCTTCCTTT. The whole variable domain, remainder taken from reference TRBV29-1 and TRBJ1-1, is SAVISQKPSRDICQRGTSLTIQCQVDSQVTMMFWYRQQPGQSLTLIATANQGSEATYESGFVIDKFPISRPNLTFSTLTVSNMSPEDSSIYLCSVGGGRGRTEASFGQGTRLTVV.

About this clonotype itself: A read error may account for a junction end that differs from germline. V is TRBV11-2 and J is TRBJ2-7; no reliable D call. Germline loops: CDR1 SGHAT, CDR2 FQNNGV. The CDR3 loop spans 16 amino acids. CDR3 bases: TGTGCCAGCCGCTCTCTTGCCAGGACCCTCAGCTACGAACAGTACTTC. This sequence encodes CASRSLARTLSYEQYF.

On this clonotype: A junction end diverges from the germline sequence, so it may reflect a read error. The CDR3: CVSSEGWSGPPTGQETQYF. The CDR3 DNA reads as TGTGTCAGCAGTGAAGGGTGGAGTGGCCCCCCGACAGGACAAGAGACCCAGTACTTC. The rearrangement uses TRBV6-1 and TRBJ2-5; possibly TRBD1 for D (6 bases). The CDR3 is 19 amino acids. CDR1 and CDR2 (germline): MNHNS, SASEGT.

Regarding this clonotype: The conserved final phenylalanine or tryptophan is absent from the CDR3, which likely points to a read error. V usage is TRBV6-5 and J usage is TRBJ2-7, with a tentative D call TRBD2 (5 bases). This CDR3 region has 13 residues. V was shortened by 6 bases and J by 0 bases, with 9 bases between the two germline ends. The germline V gene has CDR1 MNHEY and CDR2 SVGAGI. In nucleotides, the CDR3 is TGTGCCAGCAGACCCGGACTCTCCTACGAGCAGTACTCC. Protein sequence: CASRPGLSYEQYS.

The chain employs TRBV5-5 and TRBJ2-5; D is perhaps TRBD1 or TRBD2 (5 bases each). CDR3 length: 18 residues. V gave up 9 bases and J gave up 0 bases, with 27 bases separating them. The V gene's germline CDR1 is SGHKS and CDR2 YYEKEE (reference sequence). The CDR3 here is CANTLGLIGTEYQETQYF. CDR3 nucleotide sequence: TGTGCCAACACCCTGGGGTTGATCGGGACGGAGTACCAAGAGACCCAGTACTTC.